Given below is one T cell receptor beta chain in context. This entry comes from a study of shared clonotypes between healthy human individuals. This table comes from immunoSEQ multiplex PCR, and its TCRdb copy is limited to in-frame clones, with some not included. The sample shows under 350,000 clones, around 86% of them seen only once. In germline, CDR1 is MGHRA, CDR2 YSYEKL. Trimming took off 0 bases at V and 2 bases at J, with 8 bases between the two ends. There are 15 residues in the CDR3. The V gene is TRBV4-1, the J gene TRBJ2-1; possible D gene TRBD2, 6 bases. This clonotype was sampled from a man aged 18 to 29 in good health. The sample consisted of memory CD8+ T cells sorted from blood. Subset here: CD45RO+ cells pooled with CCR7-negative TemRA cells. For the CDR3, the DNA is TGCGCCAGCAGCCAAGAGGGGGGACCCTACAATGAGCAGTTCTTC. Translated, it gives CASSQEGGPYNEQFF.